Many counts were recorded for the clone carrying this TCR beta chain. Antigen unknown. V lost 0 bases to trimming and J lost 2 bases, with 2 bases between them. The V gene's germline CDR1 is SGHAT and CDR2 FQNNGV. This CDR3 has 13 residues. TCRdb analysed the reads with MiXCR anew, one entry per CDR3 protein. The data hold some 150,000 distinct CDR3 sequences, with roughly a third observed a single time. The data stem from a study of T cell repertoires in cytomegalovirus infection. General study results and limits: Dominating the ex vivo response were TCR beta clonotypes that were CMV-specific and HLA-C-restricted.

The input for sequencing was CD8+ T cells from cultured PBMCs, taken from culture after CMV antigen stimulation. The sequence came from a human donor in good health (CMV status not recorded). Some clones in this sample may be carry-over from other donors' samples. The rearrangement uses TRBV11-2 and TRBJ1-3; D unresolved. This CDR3 reads CASSLDPGNTIYF. The CDR3 coding sequence is TGTGCCAGCAGCTTAGATCCTGGAAACACCATATATTTT.